This TCR beta chain was sequenced during a study of PD-L1 blockade in urothelial cancer. Study-wide context: Each participant's history included 0 to 3 prior chemotherapy regimens. Blood analysis occurred 3 weeks (second dose) and 6 weeks after treatment start.

The CDR3 has 13 residues. Germline CDR1 is MNHNS and CDR2 is SASEGT. J gave up 3 bases and V 5 bases, and 3 bases lay outside the gene matches. Noted time point: pretreatment peripheral blood. Synthetic TCR analog templates were added to each PCR reaction. Using immunoSEQ multiplex PCR, the repertoire was profiled, and TCRdb retains in-frame clones only, with some absent. In the table there are roughly 40,000 clones, more than 70% of which are singletons. Specimen: PBMCs, collected around atezolizumab (anti-PD-L1) treatment. The source of this sequence is a donor at least 40 years old with urothelial cancer. V gene TRBV6-1 combines with J gene TRBJ1-2; 7 bases align to TRBD1. CDR3 sequence (DNA): TGTGCCAGCAGTAGAACAGGGGACTATGGCTACACCTTC. Residues: CASSRTGDYGYTF.